This entry concerns a single TCR beta chain. The target antigen is unknown. The CDR3 length is 15 residues. The V and J ends lost 7 bases and 5 bases, in that order; junction bases with no gene match: 10. TCRdb processed the reads anew with MiXCR; each CDR3 protein has one entry. Of some 800,000 distinct CDR3 sequences listed, about 27% are singletons. The source of the sample is a study of T cell repertoires in cytomegalovirus infection. Study-wide points: Frequencies of public TCR beta families were cumulated, and this identified carriers of CMV plus the relevant HLA.

This TCR came from a human donor in good health (CMV status not recorded). Some clones in this sample may be carry-over from other donors' samples. V and J are TRBV12-3 or TRBV12-4 and TRBJ2-5, with 10 positions matching TRBD1. The material was cultured CD8+ T cells from PBMCs, obtained from culture after CMV antigen stimulation. The CDR3 sequence is CASTSGTGAGETQYF. CDR3 DNA sequence: TGTGCCAGCACCTCTGGGACAGGGGCAGGGGAGACCCAGTACTTC.